Following are 12 T cell receptor beta chains from one sample sequenced in a study of radiotherapy plus CTLA-4 blockade in lung cancer. The assay was immunoSEQ multiplex PCR, and TCRdb's table has in-frame clones only and misses some. Of about 35,000 clones listed, about 85% are singletons. The sample here was peripheral blood, taken from a patient treated with radiotherapy plus ipilimumab. The receptors stem from a human donor with non-small cell lung cancer who had stable disease on radiotherapy plus ipilimumab.

About this clone: This sample also contains other DNA sequences that code for the same CDR3. The V gene is TRBV7-9, the J gene TRBJ2-7, with a weak D call TRBD2 (6 bases). The CDR3 is made up of 12 amino acids. The V gene's germline CDR1 is SEHNR and CDR2 FQNEAQ (reference sequence). With 5 bases removed from V and 3 bases from J, the gap between germline ends came to 8 bases. CDR3 sequence: CASSPGGYEQYF. CDR3 bases: TGTGCCAGCAGCCCCGGGGGCTACGAGCAGTACTTC.

This chain uses TRBV6-5 with TRBJ1-3; D is ambiguous. This CDR3 has 12 amino acids. Germline-derived CDR1 and CDR2 are MNHEY and SVGAGI. With 5 bases removed from V and 8 bases from J, the gap between germline ends came to 10 bases. The chain's CDR3 is CASSEHGDTIYF. Written as DNA, the CDR3 is TGTGCCAGCAGTGAACACGGGGACACCATATATTTT.

This clone has only a few counts. The chain carries TRBV2 and TRBJ2-7, with 8 positions matching TRBD2. The J segment lost 7 bases and the V segment lost 1 base, leaving 3 bases of the junction unmatched. The CDR3 has 13 residues. Germline V gene data show CDR1 as SNHLY and CDR2 as FYNNEI. In DNA, the CDR3 is TGTGCCAGCAGTGAAGACGGGAGGGGGGAGCAGTACTTC. Translated: CASSEDGRGEQYF.

The chain carries TRBV5-4 and TRBJ2-5; 11 bases line up with TRBD2. The CDR3 consists of 18 residues. The V segment lost 0 bases and the J segment 5 bases; nucleotides outside the gene matches: 12. Germline V gene data show CDR1 as SGHNT and CDR2 as YYREEE (reference sequence). The CDR3 is CASSLEGVAGGTRETQYF. The CDR3 bases are TGTGCCAGCAGCTTGGAGGGGGTAGCGGGAGGGACGAGGGAGACCCAGTACTTC.

The rearrangement joins TRBV13 to TRBJ2-7; 12 bases are shared with TRBD2. The junction had 3 bases not matched to a gene; V was cut back by 5 bases and J by 1 base. CDR3 length equals 15 residues. Germline CDR1 and CDR2: PRHDT and FYEKMQ (reference sequence). The CDR3 sequence is CASSEGLAGSYEQYF. In nucleotides, the CDR3 is TGTGCCAGCAGCGAAGGACTAGCGGGATCCTACGAGCAGTACTTC.

The rearrangement links TRBV19 to TRBJ2-7; 8 nucleotides align to TRBD2. The CDR3 length is 14 residues. The junction had 1 base not matched to a gene; V was cut back by 3 bases and J by 0 bases. The germline V gene encodes CDR1 LNHDA and CDR2 SQIVND (reference sequence). CDR3 sequence reads: CASSIAGGSYEQYF. For the CDR3, the DNA is TGTGCCAGTAGTATTGCGGGAGGCTCCTACGAGCAGTACTTC. Based on the CDR3 plus reference TRBV19 and TRBJ2-7, the full variable domain is DGGITQSPKYLFRKEGQNVTLSCEQNLNHDAMYWYRQDPGQGLRLIYYSQIVNDFQKGDIAEGYSVSREKKESFPLTVTSAQKNPTAFYLCASSIAGGSYEQYFGPGTRLTVT.

This clone was recorded only once. The chain combines TRBV19 with TRBJ1-2; the match to TRBD1 covers 8 bases. Germline CDR1 and CDR2: LNHDA and SQIVND (reference sequence). J lost 7 bases, V lost 3 bases, and 7 bases had no gene match. The CDR3 is made up of 14 amino acids. This CDR3 is CASSIRDRNSGYTF. CDR3 DNA sequence: TGTGCCAGTAGTATTCGGGACAGGAATAGTGGCTACACCTTC.

This clone appeared once. The genes are TRBV9 and TRBJ2-7; 7 nucleotides agree with TRBD1. CDR3 length equals 14 residues. V was pared by 4 bases and J by 6 bases, with 10 bases of the junction left unmatched. Germline V gene lookup returns CDR1 SGDLS and CDR2 YYNGEE. The CDR3 reads CASSRTGAGVEQYF. The DNA for the CDR3 is TGTGCCAGCAGCCGCACAGGGGCAGGTGTCGAGCAGTACTTC.

This chain uses TRBV18 with TRBJ2-3, with 8 bases aligning to TRBD2. This CDR3 contains 16 residues. With V trimmed by 1 base and J by 4 bases, 7 bases remained unmatched. Germline V gives CDR1 KGHSH, CDR2 LQKENI. The CDR3 protein is CASSPQAGAGPDTQYF. DNA for the CDR3: TGTGCCAGCTCACCACAAGCGGGAGCGGGCCCAGATACGCAGTATTTT.

The chain links TRBV28 to TRBJ1-2, with D unclear. The CDR3 has 12 amino acids. The germline V gene has CDR1 MDHEN and CDR2 SYDVKM. V lost 7 bases and J lost 1, with 7 bases in between. In DNA form, the CDR3 reads TGTGCCAGCACCACGGGTAACTATGGCTACACCTTC. Translated, it gives CASTTGNYGYTF.

The rearrangement links TRBV10-3 to TRBJ2-7, with 10 bases identical to TRBD1. The V gene end was trimmed by 2 bases and the J gene end by 3 bases; junction bases not matched to a gene: 1. The CDR3 consists of 14 residues. CDR1 and CDR2 from the germline V gene are ENHRY and SYGVKD. Here the CDR3 DNA reads TGTGCCATCAGTGAGCGGACAGGGGGCTACGAGCAGTACTTC. Protein product: CAISERTGGYEQYF.

This sequence joins TRBV9 and TRBJ2-1; TRBD2 matches at 7 bases. Germline V gene sequence: CDR1 SGDLS, CDR2 YYNGEE. Trimming removed 8 bases from V and 2 bases from J; junction bases left unmatched: 7. This CDR3 is built from 14 residues. CDR3 amino acids: CARKRTRAYNEQFF. DNA for the CDR3: TGTGCCAGGAAGAGGACTAGAGCCTACAATGAGCAGTTCTTC.